The 7 T cell receptor beta chains below come from one sample, sequenced in a study of T cell repertoires in cytomegalovirus infection. The antigens these receptors bind are not known. TCRdb fed the reads into MiXCR, producing one record per CDR3 protein. The data hold a few hundred thousand distinct CDR3 sequences, with just under 40% observed a single time. The sequences come from cultured PBMCs, collected from culture after CMV antigen stimulation. All receptors derive from a human donor in good health (CMV status not recorded). Some clones in this sample may be carry-over from other donors' samples.

J is TRBJ1-4 and V is TRBV20-1, with D perhaps TRBD1 (5 bases). This CDR3 spans 14 amino acids. Trimming cost V 3 bases and J 10 bases, with 18 bases left between them. Germline CDR1 and CDR2: DFQATT and SNEGSKA (reference sequence). CDR3 DNA sequence: TGCAGTGCTAGTTCTGGGGGGGGAAGTCGAAAACTGTTTTTT. This sequence encodes CSASSGGGSRKLFF.

The chain has TRBV12-3 or TRBV12-4 and TRBJ2-3; D not certain. The CDR3 is 15 amino acids. V lost 6 bases to trimming and J lost 4 bases, with 17 bases between them. CDR3 region: CASRPPPLAADTQYF. The CDR3 DNA is TGTGCCAGCAGACCACCCCCTCTGGCGGCAGATACGCAGTATTTT.

This chain connects TRBV5-1 to TRBJ2-1; 11 bases agree with TRBD2. The CDR3 covers 15 residues. The junction had 6 bases not matched to a gene; V was cut back by 2 bases and J by 8 bases. The V gene's germline CDR1 is SGHRS and CDR2 YFSETQ. CDR3 loop: CASSLGTSGLDEQFF. The CDR3 DNA reads TGCGCCAGCAGCTTAGGGACTAGCGGATTGGATGAGCAGTTCTTC.

This chain links TRBV7-2 with TRBJ2-7; 12 bases are shared with TRBD2. With 4 bases clipped from V and 7 bases from J, the junction kept 8 bases outside the gene matches. The CDR3 totals 15 residues. Germline V lookup: CDR1 SGHTA, CDR2 FQGNSA. The CDR3 DNA sequence: TGTGCCAGCAGCTCCCCTAGCGGGAGGGCGGGTGAGCAGTACTTC. Its translation: CASSSPSGRAGEQYF.

This chain uses TRBV12-3 or TRBV12-4 with TRBJ1-3, with D unclear. This CDR3 spans 11 amino acids. V shed 6 bases and J shed 5 bases, with 5 bases lying between them. The CDR3 spells CASRARNTIYF. The CDR3 nucleotides read TGTGCCAGCAGAGCCCGAAACACCATATATTTT.

J is TRBJ1-2 and V is TRBV7-2, with D possibly matching TRBD1 (5 bases). Trimming left V 5 bases short and J 3 bases short, with 13 bases between. The germline gives CDR1 SGHTA, CDR2 FQGNSA. CDR3 size: 14 residues. CDR3 DNA: TGTGCCAGCAGCCCCCAGGGAGATTACTATGGCTACACCTTC. This sequence encodes CASSPQGDYYGYTF.

There are many counts of this clonotype. The gene calls are TRBV7-2 and TRBJ1-2, with D perhaps TRBD1 (6 bases). The CDR3 spans 13 residues. From germline, CDR1 is SGHTA and CDR2 FQGNSA. V was shortened by 5 bases and J by 7 bases, with 14 bases between the two germline ends. CDR3 loop: CASSPITGLGYTF. The CDR3 DNA is TGTGCCAGCAGCCCAATCACAGGGCTTGGCTACACCTTC.